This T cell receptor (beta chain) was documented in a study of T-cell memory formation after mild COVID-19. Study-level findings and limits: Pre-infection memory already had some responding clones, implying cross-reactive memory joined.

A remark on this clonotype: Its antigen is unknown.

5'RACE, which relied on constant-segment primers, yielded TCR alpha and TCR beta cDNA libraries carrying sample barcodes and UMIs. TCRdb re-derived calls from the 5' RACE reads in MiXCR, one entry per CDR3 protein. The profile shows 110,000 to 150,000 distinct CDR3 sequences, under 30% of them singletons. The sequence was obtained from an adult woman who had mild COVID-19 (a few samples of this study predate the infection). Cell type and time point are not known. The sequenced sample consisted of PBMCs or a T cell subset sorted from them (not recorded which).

This CDR3 is CASSQEWSGRALEQYF. Written as DNA, the CDR3 is TGTGCCAGCAGCCAAGAGTGGAGCGGGAGGGCCCTGGAGCAGTACTTC. The chain recombines TRBV3-1 with TRBJ2-7; 10 bases fit TRBD2. Looked up from germline, CDR1 is LGHDT and CDR2 is YNNKEL (reference sequence). There are 16 residues in the CDR3. V gave up 0 bases and J gave up 7 bases; unmatched junction bases: 9.